The present T cell receptor beta chain was sequenced within a study of OX40 agonist ivuxolimab in advanced cancers. As for the study in general: Patients in the trial were receiving intravenous ivuxolimab every 2 weeks, at doses of 0.01 to 10 mg/kg. Patients assigned to dose escalation were diagnosed with hepatocellular carcinoma, melanoma, renal cell or head and neck cancer. Study findings and constraints: Both CD4+ and CD8+ T cell populations in blood had undergone clonal expansion by week 6 at 0.1 to 3.0 mg/kg.

Assay used: immunoSEQ multiplex PCR; TCRdb lists only in-frame clones, some missing. The top ten hold 6.9% of the sample, which has tens of thousands of clones, around 82% seen once. Concerning this clone: As yet, its antigen is unknown.

The clonotype comes from an adult with an advanced solid tumor such as melanoma, head and neck, liver or kidney cancer. Sequenced here: CD4+ or CD8+ T cells sorted from blood, sampled in a trial of the OX40 agonist ivuxolimab.

This CDR3 is CASSSHIPSTNEKLFF. Written as DNA, the CDR3 is TGTGCCAGCAGTTCCCACATACCGTCAACTAATGAAAAACTGTTTTTT. The genes are TRBV6-5 and TRBJ1-4; D is unresolved. This CDR3 is built from 16 residues. The V gene's germline CDR1 is MNHEY and CDR2 SVGAGI. V gave up 4 bases and J gave up 0 bases, with 12 bases separating them.